The rows below give T cell receptor beta chains drawn from one sample of a study of spatial heterogeneity in lung cancer. MiXCR was run by TCRdb on the 5' RACE reads, yielding one entry per CDR3 protein. Of approximately 44,000 distinct CDR3 sequences listed, 12% are singletons. The sequencing here drew on PBMCs, taken at surgery. These TCRs come from a female donor with early-stage non-small cell lung cancer. CDR3s include the opening cysteine and the closing phenylalanine or tryptophan. D genes are given only for firm matches. Only some rows state a clone size, as once, few, many or a class for expanded clones.

clone_size	v_call	d_call	j_call	cdr3_aa	cdr3_nt
few	TRBV2	-	TRBJ1-3	CASCPPTSGNTIYF	TGTGCCAGCTGTCCGCCCACCTCTGGAAACACCATATATTTT
-	TRBV12-3/TRBV12-4	TRBD1	TRBJ1-4	CASSPNTGQGKLFF	TGTGCCAGCAGCCCTAACACGGGACAGGGAAAACTGTTTTTT
few	TRBV3-1	-	TRBJ1-1	CASSQETPNTEAFF	TGTGCCAGCAGCCAGGAGACTCCGAACACTGAAGCTTTCTTT
many	TRBV3-1	-	TRBJ1-6	CASSQDLNSPLHF	TGTGCCAGCAGCCAAGATCTTAATTCACCCCTCCACTTT
-	TRBV14	TRBD2	TRBJ2-1	CASSQPGLAFKNEQFF	TGTGCCAGCAGCCAACCGGGACTAGCCTTTAAAAATGAGCAGTTCTTC
few	TRBV14	-	TRBJ2-1	CASSYRGYSYNEQFF	TGTGCCAGCAGCTATCGGGGGTACTCCTACAATGAGCAGTTCTTC
-	TRBV19	-	TRBJ1-6	CASRTWGRIYNSPLHF	TGTGCCAGTAGGACGTGGGGCAGGATCTATAATTCACCCCTCCACTTT
-	TRBV7-3	-	TRBJ2-3	CASSSGSHTSTDTQYF	TGTGCCAGCAGCTCAGGCAGCCATACTAGCACAGATACGCAGTATTTT
-	TRBV7-9	TRBD1	TRBJ2-7	CASSLLGTAYEQYF	TGTGCCAGCAGCTTGCTCGGGACAGCCTACGAGCAGTACTTC
-	TRBV3-1	-	TRBJ2-3	CASSQIGQRTTTDTQYF	TGTGCCAGCAGCCAAATCGGACAGCGAACTACCACAGATACGCAGTATTTT
-	TRBV19	-	TRBJ1-3	CASSLTKSGNTIYF	TGTGCCAGTAGCCTAACGAAATCTGGAAACACCATATATTTT
-	TRBV6-5	TRBD1	TRBJ2-7	CASSPDRGPSYEQYF	TGTGCCAGCAGCCCCGACAGGGGGCCTTCCTACGAGCAGTACTTC
few	TRBV29-1	-	TRBJ1-2	CSVRHQGDYGYTF	TGCAGCGTACGGCACCAGGGTGACTATGGCTACACCTTC
-	TRBV7-2	TRBD1	TRBJ1-3	CASSLARGNPGNTIYF	TGTGCCAGCAGCTTAGCCAGGGGGAATCCTGGAAACACCATATATTTT
few	TRBV5-5	-	TRBJ2-7	CASSSVGISYEQYF	TGTGCCAGCAGTTCCGTTGGGATCTCCTACGAGCAGTACTTC
-	TRBV7-2	TRBD2	TRBJ2-3	CASSRTGGSTDTQYF	TGTGCCAGCAGCAGAACGGGGGGAAGCACAGATACGCAGTATTTT
-	TRBV3-1	TRBD2	TRBJ2-1	CASSQVIAGGNEQFF	TGTGCCAGCAGCCAAGTGATAGCGGGGGGGAATGAGCAGTTCTTC
-	TRBV12-3/TRBV12-4	TRBD1	TRBJ2-7	CASSEGQGAGEQYF	TGTGCCAGCAGCGAGGGACAGGGGGCGGGGGAGCAGTACTTC
few	TRBV12-3/TRBV12-4	TRBD1	TRBJ2-7	CASRSTGSYEQYF	TGTGCCAGCAGATCGACAGGGTCCTACGAGCAGTACTTC
-	TRBV7-2	TRBD1	TRBJ1-2	CASSLAGQGGYGYTF	TGTGCCAGCAGCTTAGCGGGACAGGGCGGGTATGGCTACACCTTC
-	TRBV27	TRBD2	TRBJ2-3	CASRELGGTDTQYF	TGTGCCAGCAGAGAACTGGGGGGGACAGATACGCAGTATTTT
-	TRBV5-1	-	TRBJ2-3	CASSLEQRALTDTQYF	TGCGCCAGCAGCTTGGAGCAAAGGGCCCTCACAGATACGCAGTATTTT
-	TRBV19	-	TRBJ2-2	CASSISGTGELFF	TGTGCCAGTAGTATTTCGGGGACCGGGGAGCTGTTTTTT
few	TRBV7-8	-	TRBJ1-6	CASSDSAYNSPLHF	TGTGCCAGCAGCGACAGCGCATATAATTCACCCCTCCACTTT
-	TRBV2	-	TRBJ2-1	CASSRLDTEQFF	TGTGCCAGCAGTAGACTAGATACTGAGCAGTTCTTC
many	TRBV20-1	-	TRBJ1-6	CSARDGAAYNSPLHF	TGCAGTGCTAGAGATGGGGCAGCCTATAATTCACCCCTCCACTTT
-	TRBV7-2	TRBD2	TRBJ2-1	CASSPGTSGASAYNEQFF	TGTGCCAGCAGCCCCGGGACTAGCGGGGCCTCCGCCTACAATGAGCAGTTCTTC
many	TRBV5-1	TRBD2	TRBJ2-1	CASSLLASGGITYNEQFF	TGCGCCAGCAGCTTGTTGGCTAGCGGGGGCATCACCTACAATGAGCAGTTCTTC
many	TRBV28	-	TRBJ2-6	CASCPLGSGANVLTF	TGTGCCAGCTGCCCCTTAGGCTCTGGGGCCAACGTCCTGACTTTC
-	TRBV21-1	-	TRBJ2-1	CASSEGLAGGQEDNEQFF	TGTGCCAGCAGCGAGGGACTAGCGGGGGGCCAGGAGGACAATGAGCAGTTCTTC
many	TRBV4-3	TRBD1	TRBJ1-4	CASSQGAGGEKLFF	TGCGCCAGCAGCCAAGGGGCAGGGGGAGAAAAACTGTTTTTT
-	TRBV29-1	-	TRBJ2-5	CSVEGNQETQYF	TGCAGCGTTGAAGGGAACCAAGAGACCCAGTACTTC
few	TRBV4-3	-	TRBJ2-7	CASSRARGSYERYF	TGCGCCAGCAGCCGGGCCCGGGGCTCCTACGAGCGGTACTTC
-	TRBV11-2	-	TRBJ1-1	CASSLTTRLNTEAFF	TGTGCCAGCAGCCTAACAACAAGACTAAACACTGAAGCTTTCTTT
many	TRBV4-2	-	TRBJ2-3	CASSLEVTSPYTQYF	TGTGCCAGCAGCCTTGAAGTAACTAGTCCTTATACGCAGTATTTT
few	TRBV15	TRBD1	TRBJ1-4	CATSRTTGDLEKLFF	TGTGCCACCAGCAGAACGACAGGGGATTTGGAAAAACTGTTTTTT
hyperexpanded	TRBV29-1	TRBD1	TRBJ2-7	CSVEIGDRGYEQYF	TGCAGCGTTGAAATTGGGGACAGGGGCTACGAGCAGTACTTC
many	TRBV5-1	-	TRBJ2-3	CASSQGSGTDTQYF	TGCGCCAGCAGCCAGGGTTCGGGCACAGATACGCAGTATTTT
many	TRBV28	TRBD1	TRBJ1-1	CASSSPTGRQLGAFF	TGTGCCAGCAGCTCGCCGACAGGGAGGCAGCTTGGAGCTTTCTTT
few	TRBV13	TRBD1	TRBJ2-3	CASLGQNTDTQYF	TGTGCCAGCTTGGGACAGAACACAGATACGCAGTATTTT
-	TRBV19	-	TRBJ2-6	CASSIGPSGANVLTF	TGTGCCAGTAGTATAGGCCCGTCTGGGGCCAACGTCCTGACTTTC
-	TRBV5-6	TRBD1	TRBJ2-2	CASSLVQGAAGELFF	TGTGCCAGCAGCTTGGTTCAGGGGGCCGCCGGGGAGCTGTTTTTT
-	TRBV20-1	-	TRBJ1-6	CSARGGVMLDNSPLHF	TGCAGTGCTAGAGGTGGGGTAATGCTGGATAATTCACCCCTCCACTTT
once	TRBV11-2	-	TRBJ1-3	CASSFDWTERSGITIYF	TGTGCCAGCAGCTTCGACTGGACAGAGCGCTCTGGAATCACCATATATTTT
few	TRBV7-8	-	TRBJ1-3	CASRAGGGNLGNTIYF	TGTGCCAGCAGGGCCGGGGGCGGTAATCTCGGAAACACCATATATTTT
-	TRBV20-1	-	TRBJ1-4	CSARGSGRSLGEKLFF	TGCAGTGCTAGAGGTTCCGGGAGGTCCTTAGGGGAAAAACTGTTTTTT
few	TRBV28	-	TRBJ2-3	CASSLYPGSGTDTQYF	TGTGCCAGCAGTTTATACCCGGGGTCCGGCACAGATACGCAGTATTTT
few	TRBV13	TRBD2	TRBJ2-3	CASSLLMMGLAGVRTDTQYF	TGTGCCAGCAGCTTACTGATGATGGGACTAGCGGGGGTACGCACAGATACGCAGTATTTT
-	TRBV23-1	TRBD1	TRBJ1-5	CASSQTYGQGQQPQHF	TGCGCCAGCAGTCAAACCTATGGACAGGGACAGCAGCCCCAGCATTTT
few	TRBV11-2	TRBD1	TRBJ2-5	CASSWAGGEEETQYF	TGTGCCAGCAGCTGGGCAGGGGGAGAGGAAGAGACCCAGTACTTC
-	TRBV18	-	TRBJ2-3	CASSPTVNTDTQYF	TGTGCCAGCTCACCAACTGTCAACACAGATACGCAGTATTTT
few	TRBV7-2	-	TRBJ2-3	CASSLDTRGTDTQYF	TGTGCCAGCAGCTTAGATACTAGAGGGACCGATACGCAGTATTTT
-	TRBV7-8	-	TRBJ1-2	CASSLDMQSPRGYTF	TGTGCCAGCAGCTTAGATATGCAGTCTCCAAGAGGCTACACCTTC
-	TRBV6-5	-	TRBJ1-1	CASRGQEEVAFF	TGTGCCAGCAGAGGCCAGGAGGAGGTAGCTTTCTTT
many	TRBV6-6	TRBD1	TRBJ2-1	CASRHRGGGEVKQFF	TGTGCCAGCAGACACAGGGGTGGCGGTGAAGTTAAGCAGTTCTTC
few	TRBV6-5	-	TRBJ2-3	CASSYISTDTQYF	TGTGCCAGCAGTTACATCAGCACAGATACGCAGTATTTT
-	TRBV6-5	-	TRBJ2-7	CASSYSKEGLTPYEQYF	TGTGCCAGCAGTTACTCCAAGGAGGGACTCACACCTTACGAGCAGTACTTC
-	TRBV27	TRBD2	TRBJ2-1	CASSSLSGGANEQFF	TGTGCCAGCAGTTCCCTTAGCGGGGGGGCGAATGAGCAGTTCTTC
few	TRBV6-5	-	TRBJ2-5	CASSGGPGTQYF	TGTGCCAGCAGCGGAGGGCCGGGGACCCAGTACTTC
few	TRBV5-1	TRBD1	TRBJ2-7	CASSQGTGGAYEQYF	TGCGCCAGCAGCCAGGGGACAGGGGGCGCCTACGAGCAGTACTTC